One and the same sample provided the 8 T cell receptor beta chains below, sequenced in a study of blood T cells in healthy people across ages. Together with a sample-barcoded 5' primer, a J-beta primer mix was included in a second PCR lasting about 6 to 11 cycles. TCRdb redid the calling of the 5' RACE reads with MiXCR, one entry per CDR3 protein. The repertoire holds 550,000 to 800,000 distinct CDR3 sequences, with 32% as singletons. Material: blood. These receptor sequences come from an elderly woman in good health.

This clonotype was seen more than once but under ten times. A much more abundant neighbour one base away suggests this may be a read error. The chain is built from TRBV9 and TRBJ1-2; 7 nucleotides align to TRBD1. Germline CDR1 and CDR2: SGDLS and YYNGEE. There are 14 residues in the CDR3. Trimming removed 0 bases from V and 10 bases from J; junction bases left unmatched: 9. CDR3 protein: CASSVASRGFDYTF. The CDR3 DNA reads TGTGCCAGCAGCGTAGCTAGCAGGGGGTTTGACTACACCTTC.

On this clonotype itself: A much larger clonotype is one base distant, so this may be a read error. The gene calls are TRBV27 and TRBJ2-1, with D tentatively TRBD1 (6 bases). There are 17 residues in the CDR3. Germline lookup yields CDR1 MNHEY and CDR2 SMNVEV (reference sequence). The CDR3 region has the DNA TGTGCCAGCAGTTTATACGGGACACCCGTCTCCTACAATGAGCGGTTCTTC. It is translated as CASSLYGTPVSYNERFF.

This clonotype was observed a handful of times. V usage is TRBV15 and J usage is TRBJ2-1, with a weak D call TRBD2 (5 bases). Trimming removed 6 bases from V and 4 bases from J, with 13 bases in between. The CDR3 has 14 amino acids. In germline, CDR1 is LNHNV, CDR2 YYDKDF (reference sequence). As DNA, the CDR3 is TGTGCCACCAGAAAAGGACGGGATTACAATGAGCAGTTCTTC. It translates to CATRKGRDYNEQFF.

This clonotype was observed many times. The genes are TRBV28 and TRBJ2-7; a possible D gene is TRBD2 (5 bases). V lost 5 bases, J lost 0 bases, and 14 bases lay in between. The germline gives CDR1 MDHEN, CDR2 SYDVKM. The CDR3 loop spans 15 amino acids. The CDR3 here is CASSDSGSSSYEQYF. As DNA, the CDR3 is TGTGCCAGCAGTGACTCGGGATCCAGCTCCTACGAGCAGTACTTC.

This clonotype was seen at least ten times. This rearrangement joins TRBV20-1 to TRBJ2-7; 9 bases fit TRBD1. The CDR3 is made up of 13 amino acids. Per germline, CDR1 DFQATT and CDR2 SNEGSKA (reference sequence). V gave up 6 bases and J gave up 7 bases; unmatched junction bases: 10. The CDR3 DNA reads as TGCAGTGCGGGGGGACAGGGCCCCCTAGAGCAGTACTTC. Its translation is CSAGGQGPLEQYF.

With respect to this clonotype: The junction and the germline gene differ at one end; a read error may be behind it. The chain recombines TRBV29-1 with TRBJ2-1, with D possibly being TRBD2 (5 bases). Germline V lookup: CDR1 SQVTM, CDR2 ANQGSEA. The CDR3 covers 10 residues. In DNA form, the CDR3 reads TGTAGCGCCTACGAAGATGAGCAGTTCTTC. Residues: CSAYEDEQFF.

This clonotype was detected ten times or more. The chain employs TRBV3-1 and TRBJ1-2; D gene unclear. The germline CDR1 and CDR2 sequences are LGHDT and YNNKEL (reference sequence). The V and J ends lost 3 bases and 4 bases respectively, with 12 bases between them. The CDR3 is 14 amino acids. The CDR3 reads CASSQDAGFYGYTF. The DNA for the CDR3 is TGTGCCAGCAGCCAGGATGCGGGATTCTATGGCTACACCTTC.

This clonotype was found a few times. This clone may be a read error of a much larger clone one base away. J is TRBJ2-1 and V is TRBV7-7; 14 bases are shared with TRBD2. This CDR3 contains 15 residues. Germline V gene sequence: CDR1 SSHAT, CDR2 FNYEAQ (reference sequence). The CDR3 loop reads CASSPTSGGVGERFF. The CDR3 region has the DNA TGTGCTAGCAGCCCGACTAGCGGGGGGGTTGGTGAGCGGTTCTTC.